The sequence of this T cell receptor (beta chain) was determined in a study of regulatory T cells in long-lasting Graves disease. The wider study: Antithyroid drugs had been taken by newly diagnosed Graves' patients for under 3 months. General observations from the study: With a small sample size, accuracy may have been reduced. The TCR repertoire of persistent Graves' patients was less diverse than that of newly diagnosed ones.

Researchers made TCR beta libraries by using iRepertoire HTBI primers and running Arm-PCR on CDR3 regions. TCRdb itself ran the multiplex PCR reads through MiXCR, one entry per CDR3 protein. The repertoire holds 400,000 to 500,000 distinct CDR3 sequences, approximately 15% seen once, with over 15% in the top ten. As to time point: newly diagnosed GD, antithyroid drugs for less than 3 months. PBMC-extracted RNA yielded the TCR library. With 5 bases removed from V and 1 base from J, the gap between germline ends came to 8 bases. This CDR3 has 13 amino acids. From germline, CDR1 is PRHDT and CDR2 FYEKMQ (reference sequence). The sample holds a few counts of this clonotype. No antigen is known for it. The sample also formed part of further work on T cells in Graves' hyperthyroidism and ophthalmopathy. As reported in that work: TCR CDR3 underwent first-round RT-PCR with the HTBI primer set.

The source material was peripheral blood mononuclear cells (PBMCs), sampled at new diagnosis, from a patient treated with antithyroid drugs. The receptor's source is a woman aged 50 to 60 with Graves disease. The chain employs TRBV13 and TRBJ2-5; D might be TRBD2 (5 bases). Here the CDR3 DNA reads TGTGCCAGCAGCATAGCGTTCCAAGAGACCCAGTACTTC. It yields the protein CASSIAFQETQYF. Full variable domain (remainder filled in from reference TRBV13 and TRBJ2-5): AAGVIQSPRHLIKEKRETATLKCYPIPRHDTVYWYQQGPGQDPQFLISFYEKMQSDKGSIPDRFSAQQFSDYHSELNMSSLELGDSALYFCASSIAFQETQYFGPGTRLLVL.